This T cell receptor (beta chain) was sequenced during a study of blood T cell repertoires in COVID-19. Looked up from germline, CDR1 is SQVTM and CDR2 is ANQGSEA. This CDR3 has 14 residues. The V segment lost 7 bases and the J segment 6 bases; nucleotides outside the gene matches: 13. The authors' processing: Nucleated cell number was recorded as an estimate derived from reference gene primer amplification. Profiling relied on immunoSEQ multiplex PCR, and the TCRdb table lists in-frame clones only, not all of them. V and J calls and clone size are as listed in that table; D and trimming were resolved from the DNA. In the table there are about 270,000 clones, 65% to 90% of which are singletons.

The sequence was obtained from a woman in her seventies with COVID-19, enrolled during active disease. The sample consisted of peripheral blood. V and J are TRBV29-1 and TRBJ1-1; TRBD1 aligns across 8 bases. CDR3 DNA sequence: TGCAGCGCATGGCCGACAGGGGAGGGATCTGAAGCTTTCTTT. It is translated as CSAWPTGEGSEAFF.